This record looks at one TCR beta chain sequence and its context. The antigen remains undetermined. Gene names are the mouse ones. The read ends 1 residue before the CDR3 terminus; that terminus is restored from the germline J gene. TCRdb's copy holds only in-frame clones and misses some; the assay was immunoSEQ multiplex PCR. Of tens of thousands of clones in the sample, around 70% are singletons; the top ten hold about 0.41%. This sample stems from a study of tissue T cells after allogeneic stem cell transplantation. General study points: The patient cohort was small and clinically heterogeneous, with limited sampling depth. Which tissue TCRs were alloreactive or antigen-specific was not determined. Some clones might be persisting host cells. Anatomically similar tissues had similar TCR repertoires within each patient. Few T cell clones were shared across patients, but motif clusters showed tissue-specific shared signatures.

Germline CDR1 reads LGHNA; CDR2 reads YNLKQL (reference sequence). This CDR3 is built from 16 residues. V was cut by 4 bases and J by 0 bases, with 14 bases left in between. Sequencing was performed on blood. The rearrangement joins TRBV5 to TRBJ2-3, with D perhaps being TRBD1 or TRBD2 (6 bases each). This sequence was found in a female BALB/c mouse in good health. Strain MHC haplotype: H2-d. The CDR3 loop is CASSRNTGTSAETLYF. Partial CDR3 DNA: TGTGCCAGCAGCCGAAATACAGGGACTAGTGCAGAAACGCTGTAT.